This entry concerns a single T cell receptor (beta chain). These data come from a study of regulatory T cells in long-lasting Graves disease. Time point meaning: persistent/refractory GD, antithyroid drugs over 5 years with positive TRAb. TCR sequences were obtained from RNA taken from PBMCs. With V trimmed by 10 bases and J by 4 bases, 6 bases remained unmatched. The CDR3 is made up of 14 amino acids. Construction of TCR beta libraries relied on iRepertoire HTBI primers and on Arm-PCR targeting CDR3 regions. Each CDR3 protein gets one entry after TCRdb re-called the multiplex PCR reads with MiXCR. The sample includes 250,000 to 300,000 distinct CDR3 sequences, approximately 20% of them seen just once.

The chain joins TRBV12-3 or TRBV12-4 to TRBJ2-1, with TRBD2 matching over 11 bases. Sample: peripheral blood mononuclear cells (PBMCs), taken when the disease was refractory, from a patient treated with antithyroid drugs. This receptor was taken from a female donor with Graves disease. CDR3 coding DNA: TGTGCCACGGCCGGGACTAGCGGATACAATGAGCAGTTCTTC. This sequence encodes CATAGTSGYNEQFF.